These T cell receptor beta chains were read from a single sample in a study of blood T cells in healthy people across ages. Each CDR3 protein is one row after TCRdb ran MiXCR on the 5' RACE reads. Among about 780,000 distinct CDR3 sequences listed, less than 60% were seen once. Sequencing used blood. The receptors shown here come from a man older than 75 in good health. Each CDR3 is given with its conserved first and last residue. Fields, in order: D gene, V gene, clone size, CDR3 length, J gene, CDR3 DNA, CDR3 protein. The D gene is left open where the match is weak. For some rows the clone size is stated as once, few or many, or as a class when expanded; others skip it.

D: NA; V: TRBV20-1; size: NA; length: 14; J: TRBJ2-3; DNA: TGCAGTGCTAGAGACAGACCAAGCACAGATACGCAGTATTTT; CDR3: CSARDRPSTDTQYF
D: NA; V: TRBV6-2/TRBV6-3; size: NA; length: 13; J: TRBJ1-1; DNA: TGTGCCAGCACGCTCCAGAGGGGCACTGAAGCTTTCTTT; CDR3: CASTLQRGTEAFF
D: TRBD2; V: TRBV20-1; size: NA; length: 15; J: TRBJ2-5; DNA: TGCAGTGCTAGTAGGTCTAGCGGGAGGCGGGAGACCCAGTACTTC; CDR3: CSASRSSGRRETQYF
D: NA; V: TRBV28; size: NA; length: 16; J: TRBJ2-3; DNA: TGTGCCAGCAGAAGTAATAGCAGGGAGTATAGAGATACGCAGTATTTT; CDR3: CASRSNSREYRDTQYF
D: NA; V: TRBV10-1; size: NA; length: 14; J: TRBJ2-7; DNA: TGCGCCAGCAGTGAGTCCCGGGGGACCCACGAGCAGTACTTC; CDR3: CASSESRGTHEQYF
D: TRBD2; V: TRBV9; size: NA; length: 14; J: TRBJ2-7; DNA: TGTGCCAGCAGCAAATGGACTAGTTCCTACGAGCAGTACTTC; CDR3: CASSKWTSSYEQYF
D: TRBD2; V: TRBV5-5; size: NA; length: 14; J: TRBJ2-7; DNA: TGTGCCAGCAGCTCGAAGACTAGCGGTTACGAGCAGTACTTC; CDR3: CASSSKTSGYEQYF
D: NA; V: TRBV14; size: NA; length: 15; J: TRBJ2-1; DNA: TGTGCCAGCAGCCAGAGGACAGTCGGGGCCGCTGAGCAGTTCTTC; CDR3: CASSQRTVGAAEQFF
D: NA; V: TRBV7-3; size: few; length: 16; J: TRBJ2-3; DNA: TGTGCCAGCAGCCCGCGGGACAGACATTACACAGATACGCAGTATTTT; CDR3: CASSPRDRHYTDTQYF
D: TRBD2; V: TRBV5-6; size: NA; length: 17; J: TRBJ2-1; DNA: TGTGCCAGCAGCCCCGGGGCTAGCGGCCTGACATACAATGAGCAGTTCTTC; CDR3: CASSPGASGLTYNEQFF
D: TRBD1; V: TRBV5-1; size: many; length: 14; J: TRBJ2-3; DNA: TGCGCCAGCAGCAGGGACAGTAGCACAGATACGCAGTATTTT; CDR3: CASSRDSSTDTQYF
D: TRBD2; V: TRBV10-3; size: few; length: 14; J: TRBJ2-7; DNA: TGTGCCATCACGGGGACTAGCGGGAGTAACGAGCAGTACTTC; CDR3: CAITGTSGSNEQYF
D: TRBD1; V: TRBV20-1; size: once; length: 16; J: TRBJ2-5; DNA: TGCAGTGCTAGAGATTCCAGGCAGGGGGCATGGTACGGGCAGTACTTC; CDR3: CSARDSRQGAWYGQYF
D: NA; V: TRBV12-3/TRBV12-4; size: NA; length: 13; J: TRBJ2-3; DNA: TGTGCCAGCAGTCCTGACTTAGGGGTTACGCAGTATTTT; CDR3: CASSPDLGVTQYF
D: NA; V: TRBV14; size: NA; length: 16; J: TRBJ1-6; DNA: TGTGCCAGCAGCCACTACTCAGGGGTGAATAATTCACCCCTCCACTTT; CDR3: CASSHYSGVNNSPLHF
D: NA; V: TRBV7-2; size: few; length: 14; J: TRBJ2-7; DNA: TGTGCCAGCAGCCGACTCCATAGCTCCTACGAGCAGTACTTC; CDR3: CASSRLHSSYEQYF
D: NA; V: TRBV4-3; size: NA; length: 15; J: TRBJ2-7; DNA: TGCGCCAGCAGCCAAGCTGAGGACAGCTCCTACGAGCAGTACTTC; CDR3: CASSQAEDSSYEQYF
D: TRBD2; V: TRBV5-1; size: NA; length: 15; J: TRBJ2-5; DNA: TGCGCCAGCAGCCGTACTCCGGGACTAAGTGAGACCCAGTACTTC; CDR3: CASSRTPGLSETQYF